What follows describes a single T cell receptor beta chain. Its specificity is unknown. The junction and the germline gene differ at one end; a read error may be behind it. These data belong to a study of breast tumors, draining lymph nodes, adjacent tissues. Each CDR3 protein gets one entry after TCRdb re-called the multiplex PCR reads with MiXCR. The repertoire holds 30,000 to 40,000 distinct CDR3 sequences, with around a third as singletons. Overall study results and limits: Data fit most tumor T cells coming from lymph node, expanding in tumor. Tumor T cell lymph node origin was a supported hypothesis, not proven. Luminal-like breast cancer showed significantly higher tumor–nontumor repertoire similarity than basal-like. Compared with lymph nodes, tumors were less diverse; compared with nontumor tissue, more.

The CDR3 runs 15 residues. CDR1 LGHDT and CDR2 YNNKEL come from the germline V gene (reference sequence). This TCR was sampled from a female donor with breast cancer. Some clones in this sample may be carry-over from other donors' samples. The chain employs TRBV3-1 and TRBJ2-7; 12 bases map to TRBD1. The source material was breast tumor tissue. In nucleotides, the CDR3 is TGTGCCGGCAGCCGCGGGACAGGGGGCGCCTACGAGCAGTACTTC. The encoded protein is CAGSRGTGGAYEQYF.